This entry lists 16 T cell receptor beta chains sequenced from one sample in a study of T cells in Graves' hyperthyroidism and ophthalmopathy. Amplified TCR beta CDR3 regions came from RNA transcripts. Primed by the HTBI set, a first-round RT-PCR was run on the TCR CDR3. Each CDR3 protein is one row after TCRdb ran MiXCR on the multiplex PCR reads. The sample shows a few hundred thousand distinct CDR3 sequences, less than 25% of them seen only once. Sequences were obtained from blood. The receptors stem from a young man with Graves' hyperthyroidism.

This clonotype was counted many times. CDR3 region: CASSRQGVSYEQYF. DNA for the CDR3: TGTGCCAGCAGTAGACAGGGGGTCTCCTACGAGCAGTACTTC. The chain joins TRBV28 to TRBJ2-7; 9 bases line up with TRBD1. Germline V gene data show CDR1 as MDHEN and CDR2 as SYDVKM. The CDR3 is 14 residues long. The junction had 2 bases not matched to a gene; V was cut back by 5 bases and J by 0 bases.

This clonotype has more than one count but fewer than ten. Germline and junction disagree at one end, which may indicate a read error. This sequence joins TRBV7-9 and TRBJ2-4; TRBD2 might be the D (7 bases). The length of the CDR3 is 14 residues. Germline CDR1 and CDR2: SEHNR and FQNEAQ (reference sequence). CDR3 bases: TGTGCCAGCAGCTTAAGTTCAGGGAGGGACATTAAGTACTTC. This translates into CASSLSSGRDIKYF.

This clonotype was seen many times. The V and J genes are TRBV11-2 and TRBJ2-7; D is perhaps TRBD2 (7 bases). The ends were cut back, 5 bases at V and 3 bases at J, with 14 bases in the middle. Germline V gene sequence: CDR1 SGHAT, CDR2 FQNNGV. The CDR3 sequence is 14 residues long. The CDR3 loop is CASSRVGGGYEQYF. In DNA form, the CDR3 reads TGTGCCAGCAGCCGGGTGGGAGGGGGCTACGAGCAGTACTTC.

The gene calls are TRBV6-7 and TRBJ2-7, with 9 positions matching TRBD1. TRBV6-7 is an open reading frame whose function is uncertain. Germline trimming cut 4 bases from V and 1 base from J; bases unmatched to any gene: 8. The CDR3 length is 16 residues. DNA for the CDR3: TGTGCCAGCAGTTCATTCTCGGGACAGGGATCCTACGAGCAGTACTTC. This sequence encodes CASSSFSGQGSYEQYF.

Of note for this clonotype: The junction departs from the called germline gene at one end, perhaps through a read error. This chain connects TRBV12-3 or TRBV12-4 to TRBJ1-5; D not resolved. The CDR3 extends over 12 amino acids. Here the CDR3 reads CASSLHNQPQHF. The CDR3 DNA sequence: TGTGCCAGCAGCCTCCACAATCAGCCTCAGCATTTT.

In this sample, this clonotype turned up many times. The V call is TRBV12-3 or TRBV12-4, the J call TRBJ2-5; TRBD2 matches at 11 bases. Unmatched junction bases numbered 1, after V lost 3 bases and J lost 4 bases. CDR3 length equals 14 residues. The CDR3 DNA reads as TGTGCCAGCAGTTTTGGGACTAGCGGAGAGACCCAGTACTTC. Translated: CASSFGTSGETQYF.

This clonotype was recorded at least ten times. The chain carries TRBV2 and TRBJ1-1; 8 bases match TRBD1. The CDR3 is made up of 13 amino acids. CDR1 and CDR2 (germline): SNHLY, FYNNEI. The J segment lost 4 bases and the V segment lost 4 bases, leaving 2 bases of the junction unmatched. Written as DNA, the CDR3 is TGTGCCAGCAGTGGACAGGGGACCACTGAAGCTTTCTTT. This codes for CASSGQGTTEAFF.

This clonotype was counted ten times or more. The chain employs TRBV28 and TRBJ2-7; TRBD2 agrees at 8 bases. Germline V CDR1 and CDR2: MDHEN, SYDVKM. Unmatched junction bases numbered 6, after V lost 5 bases and J lost 0 bases. This CDR3 has 15 amino acids. The CDR3 reads CASSTRLAHSYEQYF. The CDR3 coding sequence is TGTGCCAGCAGTACCAGACTAGCGCACTCCTACGAGCAGTACTTC.

This clonotype was seen only a few times. The chain recombines TRBV6-2 or TRBV6-3 with TRBJ1-1; D is unclear. V gave up 6 bases and J gave up 6 bases, with 11 bases separating them. Germline CDR1 MNHEY, CDR2 SVGEGT. This CDR3 has 12 residues. CDR3 amino acids: CASSLGPSEAFF. In DNA, the CDR3 is TGTGCCAGCAGCCTAGGTCCCTCTGAAGCTTTCTTT.

This clonotype occurred many times. The chain uses TRBV28 and TRBJ1-2; D might be TRBD1 (5 bases). V lost 1 base to trimming and J lost 9 bases, with 18 bases between them. Germline CDR1 and CDR2: MDHEN and SYDVKM. This CDR3 is 15 amino acids long. The CDR3 region is CASSLSVRRGLSYTF. DNA for the CDR3: TGTGCCAGCAGTTTATCCGTCAGGCGGGGGTTGAGCTACACCTTC.

This clonotype has at least ten counts. This chain joins TRBV6-4 and TRBJ1-1; D gene ambiguous. Per germline, CDR1 MRHNA and CDR2 SNTAGT. V lost 11 bases and J lost 2, with 9 bases in between. This CDR3 comprises 11 residues. CDR3 nucleotide sequence: TGTGCCCGAGGTTACAACACTGAAGCTTTCTTT. Its protein product is CARGYNTEAFF.

Turning to this clonotype: An end of the junction differs from the germline gene, which may be a read error. This sequence joins TRBV7-8 and TRBJ1-1; D gene unclear. The CDR3 totals 13 residues. Germline-derived CDR1 and CDR2 are SGHVS and FQNEAQ. This CDR3 is CASSSRVNTEACF. CDR3 sequence (DNA): TGTGCCAGCAGCTCTAGGGTGAACACTGAAGCTTGCTTT.

This clonotype has a handful of counts. The chain joins TRBV20-1 to TRBJ1-2, with a tentative D call TRBD1 (5 bases). The germline gives CDR1 DFQATT, CDR2 SNEGSKA (reference sequence). The CDR3 is 15 residues long. The V end lost 2 bases, the J end lost 1 base, and 14 bases lay between the germline ends. The chain's CDR3 is CSARPTGGVNYGYTF. The CDR3 DNA sequence: TGCAGTGCTAGACCCACGGGAGGGGTTAACTATGGCTACACCTTC.

This clonotype was observed a few times. V gene TRBV7-3 combines with J gene TRBJ1-1, with D unresolved. Trimming removed 4 bases from V and 1 base from J, with 7 bases in between. Germline V lookup: CDR1 SGHTA, CDR2 FQGTGA. There are 13 residues in the CDR3. CDR3 in amino acids: CASSSAANTEAFF. CDR3 nucleotides: TGTGCCAGCAGCTCGGCTGCGAACACTGAAGCTTTCTTT.

This clonotype was seen repeatedly, ten times or more. CDR3 amino acids: CASSWRERGDEQYF. CDR3 nucleotides: TGCGCCAGCAGCTGGAGGGAGCGGGGCGACGAGCAGTACTTC. The chain carries TRBV5-1 and TRBJ2-7, with 7 bases fitting TRBD2. With V trimmed by 3 bases and J by 5 bases, 8 bases remained unmatched. CDR1 is SGHRS, CDR2 YFSETQ, per germline. The CDR3 totals 14 residues.

This chain uses TRBV30 with TRBJ2-1; a weak D match, TRBD2 (5 bases). The CDR3 has 11 residues. The ends were cut back, 4 bases at V and 8 bases at J, with 9 bases in the middle. Germline loops: CDR1 GTSNPN, CDR2 SVGIG (reference sequence). CDR3 sequence reads: CAWIEGYEQFF. CDR3 in DNA: TGTGCCTGGATCGAGGGTTATGAGCAGTTCTTC.